The 22 T cell receptor beta chains below were found in one sample sequenced in a study of T cell responses to AZD1222 COVID-19 vaccine. Only in-frame clones appear in the TCRdb table, and some are missing; sequencing was by immunoSEQ multiplex PCR. The sample carries some 60,000 clones, approximately 86% recorded once. The sequences come from peripheral blood, collected 28 days after the second AZD1222 dose. The origin of the receptors is an adult who received the AZD1222 COVID-19 vaccine.

This chain connects TRBV2 to TRBJ2-1; 7 nucleotides align to TRBD1. The CDR3 sequence is 15 residues long. Per germline, CDR1 SNHLY and CDR2 FYNNEI. With 8 bases clipped from V and 1 base from J, the junction kept 8 bases outside the gene matches. The chain's CDR3 is CASGPTGFSYNEQFF. CDR3 coding DNA: TGTGCCAGCGGCCCGACAGGGTTTTCCTACAATGAGCAGTTCTTC.

The gene calls are TRBV7-2 and TRBJ2-1; D uncertain. The V end lost 3 bases, the J end lost 0 bases, and 6 bases lay between the germline ends. CDR1 is SGHTA, CDR2 FQGNSA, per germline. This CDR3 has 14 amino acids. CDR3 nucleotide sequence: TGTGCCAGCAGCTTGACCAACTCCTACAATGAGCAGTTCTTC. This translates into CASSLTNSYNEQFF.

The chain uses TRBV4-1 and TRBJ2-7, with a weak D call TRBD2 (6 bases). This CDR3 contains 14 residues. The V gene's germline CDR1 is MGHRA and CDR2 YSYEKL. Trimming removed 1 base at V and 3 bases at J, with 10 bases between. CDR3 DNA: TGCGCCAGCAGCCAAGTCACGGGAGACTACGAGCAGTACTTC. This codes for CASSQVTGDYEQYF.

The chain combines TRBV5-4 with TRBJ1-4; D is ambiguous. From germline, CDR1 is SGHNT and CDR2 YYREEE (reference sequence). With 3 bases removed from V and 4 bases from J, the gap between germline ends came to 10 bases. This CDR3 is 14 amino acids long. CDR3 sequence (DNA): TGTGCCAGCAGCTCCGGCCGAGTTAATGAAAAACTGTTTTTT. Translated, it gives CASSSGRVNEKLFF.

This rearrangement joins TRBV11-2 to TRBJ2-2; D is perhaps TRBD1 (6 bases). The CDR3 totals 19 residues. Per germline, CDR1 SGHAT and CDR2 FQNNGV. V lost 2 bases and J lost 5, with 24 bases in between. The CDR3 spells CASSLFAPATGHGTGELFF. The CDR3 DNA reads as TGTGCCAGCAGCTTATTCGCCCCCGCAACGGGACATGGAACCGGGGAGCTGTTTTTT.

The chain combines TRBV7-2 with TRBJ2-7; 7 nucleotides match TRBD2. This CDR3 has 18 amino acids. V dropped 2 bases and J dropped 4; count of bases not matched to a gene: 17. Germline CDR1 and CDR2: SGHTA and FQGNSA. Written as DNA, the CDR3 is TGTGCCAGCAGCTTAACGATATCTAGCGGATCTCTAGGGTACGAGCAGTACTTC. It encodes CASSLTISSGSLGYEQYF.

A few counts support this clone. This chain joins TRBV24-1 and TRBJ1-2; no firm D call. Germline V gene sequence: CDR1 KGHDR, CDR2 SFDVKD. The CDR3 has 15 amino acids. V was pared by 1 base and J by 5 bases, with 13 bases between. The DNA for the CDR3 is TGTGCCACCAGTGATTTCCGTGCAGGATCTTATGGCTACACCTTC. Amino acid sequence: CATSDFRAGSYGYTF.

The genes are TRBV11-2 and TRBJ1-6, with a possible D match to TRBD1 (5 bases). V was shortened by 5 bases and J by 5 bases, with 16 bases between the two germline ends. CDR1 SGHAT and CDR2 FQNNGV come from the germline V gene. The CDR3 consists of 16 residues. CDR3 sequence (DNA): TGTGCCAGCAGCCCCGGAGGTAGGGGTAATAATTCACCCCTCCACTTT. Amino acid sequence: CASSPGGRGNNSPLHF.

V and J are TRBV30 and TRBJ2-2; D ambiguous. Trimming stripped 3 bases from V and 1 base from J, with 6 bases between. The length of the CDR3 is 13 residues. Germline CDR1 is GTSNPN and CDR2 is SVGIG (reference sequence). The CDR3 sequence: CAWRTGNTGELFF. The CDR3 DNA reads as TGTGCCTGGAGGACCGGGAACACCGGGGAGCTGTTTTTT.

This clone has just one count. The chain joins TRBV3-1 (or the pseudogene TRBV3-2) to TRBJ2-4; no reliable D call. The CDR3 is 14 amino acids. Looked up from germline, CDR1 is LGHDT and CDR2 is YNNKEL (reference sequence). Trimming pared 1 base from V and 7 bases from J, leaving 11 bases between. The CDR3 sequence is CASSQVGLENIQYF. CDR3 nucleotide sequence: TGTGCCAGCAGCCAAGTTGGGCTGGAGAACATTCAGTACTTC.

A few counts support this clone. The gene calls are TRBV9 and TRBJ2-1, with a possible D match to TRBD1 (6 bases). The CDR3 has 16 residues. Germline V CDR1 and CDR2: SGDLS, YYNGEE. The ends were cut back, 0 bases at V and 8 bases at J, with 18 bases in the middle. This CDR3 is CASSVDTGTRGDEQFF. The CDR3 bases are TGTGCCAGCAGCGTAGATACCGGGACACGAGGCGATGAGCAGTTCTTC.

The rearrangement uses TRBV7-2 and TRBJ1-4; tentatively, D is TRBD1 (5 bases). Germline V lookup: CDR1 SGHTA, CDR2 FQGNSA. The CDR3 has 15 residues. Trimming took off 5 bases at V and 7 bases at J, with 17 bases between the two ends. This CDR3 reads CASSLMGVPSEKLFF. The CDR3 nucleotides read TGTGCCAGCAGCCTAATGGGGGTACCCTCTGAAAAACTGTTTTTT.

The chain combines TRBV10-3 with TRBJ2-5; D gene uncertain. Trimming pared 8 bases from V and 4 bases from J, leaving 11 bases between. CDR1 and CDR2 (germline): ENHRY, SYGVKD. The CDR3 contains 12 residues. The CDR3 region is CAIGQEPETQYF. CDR3 DNA sequence: TGTGCCATCGGGCAAGAACCAGAGACCCAGTACTTC.

The rearrangement links TRBV9 to TRBJ2-7, with 8 bases matching TRBD1. There are 14 residues in the CDR3. With V trimmed by 4 bases and J by 2 bases, 5 bases remained unmatched. Germline values: CDR1 SGDLS, CDR2 YYNGEE. The CDR3: CASSPLTGAYEQYF. The CDR3 DNA sequence: TGTGCCAGCAGCCCCCTGACAGGGGCCTACGAGCAGTACTTC.

The gene calls are TRBV29-1 and TRBJ2-7; TRBD2 might be the D (5 bases). Germline CDR1 reads SQVTM; CDR2 reads ANQGSEA. Trimming stripped 1 base from V and 0 bases from J, with 10 bases between. The CDR3 consists of 14 residues. The CDR3 DNA follows: TGCAGCGTTGAAGCGGGGAAAAGCTCCTACGAGCAGTACTTC. Its translation: CSVEAGKSSYEQYF.

The chain uses TRBV19 and TRBJ1-5; D is unresolved. Germline-derived CDR1 and CDR2 are LNHDA and SQIVND (reference sequence). This CDR3 contains 14 residues. V was clipped by 5 bases and J by 0 bases, with 8 bases between them. The CDR3 DNA is TGTGCCAGTAGTTGGAGCCATAGCAATCAGCCCCAGCATTTT. Protein: CASSWSHSNQPQHF.

The J gene is TRBJ1-2, the V gene TRBV5-1; 8 bases fit TRBD1. CDR3 length equals 13 residues. The V gene end was trimmed by 4 bases and the J gene end by 7 bases; junction bases not matched to a gene: 6. CDR1 SGHRS and CDR2 YFSETQ come from the germline V gene. CDR3 DNA: TGCGCCAGCAGCCCTGGACAGGGTAGTGGCTACACCTTC. Translating it yields CASSPGQGSGYTF. The variable domain in full, with the rest retrieved from reference TRBV5-1 and TRBJ1-2, is KAGVTQTPRYLIKTRGQQVTLSCSPISGHRSVSWYQQTPGQGLQFLFEYFSETQRNKGNFPGRFSGRQFSNSRSEMNVSTLELGDSALYLCASSPGQGSGYTFGSGTRLTVV.

This chain connects TRBV5-1 to TRBJ1-4; D is perhaps TRBD1 (5 bases). CDR1 and CDR2 from the germline V gene are SGHRS and YFSETQ. The length of the CDR3 is 15 residues. The V and J ends lost 1 base and 7 bases respectively, with 14 bases between them. This CDR3 reads CASSLSVQGGEKLFF. DNA for the CDR3: TGCGCCAGCAGCTTGTCAGTGCAGGGCGGTGAAAAACTGTTTTTT.

The chain recombines TRBV3-1 (or the pseudogene TRBV3-2) with TRBJ2-1; the D gene is possibly TRBD1 (6 bases). The CDR3 is 21 residues long. Trimming pared 0 bases from V and 2 bases from J, leaving 26 bases between. Germline V gene sequence: CDR1 LGHDT, CDR2 YNNKEL (reference sequence). The CDR3 loop reads CASSQEGSVRGPPVPYNEQFF. The CDR3 DNA sequence: TGTGCCAGCAGCCAAGAAGGGTCGGTCAGGGGCCCCCCTGTCCCCTACAATGAGCAGTTCTTC.

This clone was seen once. The chain couples TRBV7-9 to TRBJ2-1, with 15 bases fitting TRBD2. Germline values: CDR1 SEHNR, CDR2 FQNEAQ (reference sequence). The CDR3 sequence is 19 residues long. The junction had 8 bases not matched to a gene; V was cut back by 5 bases and J by 0 bases. The CDR3: CASSPGPGLAGGSYNEQFF. The CDR3 DNA reads TGTGCCAGCAGCCCAGGGCCGGGACTAGCGGGGGGCTCCTACAATGAGCAGTTCTTC.

The chain uses TRBV12-3 or TRBV12-4 and TRBJ1-1, with D uncertain. The V end was cut by 7 bases, the J end by 2 bases, with 2 bases between. This CDR3 comprises 10 residues. The CDR3 nucleotides are TGTGCCAGCAAAAACACTGAAGCTTTCTTT. Translating gives CASKNTEAFF.

The V and J genes are TRBV6-5 and TRBJ1-2, with TRBD1 matching 10 bases. Germline V gene sequence: CDR1 MNHEY, CDR2 SVGAGI. The CDR3 consists of 15 residues. V lost 6 bases and J lost 5; bases outside the gene matches: 9. In nucleotides, the CDR3 is TGTGCCAGCAGACAATCCGGGACAGGGGTATATGGCTACACCTTC. It codes for CASRQSGTGVYGYTF.